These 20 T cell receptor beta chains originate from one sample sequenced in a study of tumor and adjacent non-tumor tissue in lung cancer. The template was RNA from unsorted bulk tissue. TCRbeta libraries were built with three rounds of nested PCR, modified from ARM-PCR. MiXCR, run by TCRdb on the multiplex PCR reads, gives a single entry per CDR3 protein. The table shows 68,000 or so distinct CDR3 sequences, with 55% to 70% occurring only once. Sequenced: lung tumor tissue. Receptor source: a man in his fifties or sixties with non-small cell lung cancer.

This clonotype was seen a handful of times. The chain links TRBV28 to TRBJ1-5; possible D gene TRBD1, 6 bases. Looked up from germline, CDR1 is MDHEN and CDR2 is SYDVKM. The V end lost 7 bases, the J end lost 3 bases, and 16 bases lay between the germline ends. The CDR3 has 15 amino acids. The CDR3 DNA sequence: TGTGCCAGCAAACAACCGGGGGGGCTCAATCAGCCCCAGCATTTT. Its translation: CASKQPGGLNQPQHF.

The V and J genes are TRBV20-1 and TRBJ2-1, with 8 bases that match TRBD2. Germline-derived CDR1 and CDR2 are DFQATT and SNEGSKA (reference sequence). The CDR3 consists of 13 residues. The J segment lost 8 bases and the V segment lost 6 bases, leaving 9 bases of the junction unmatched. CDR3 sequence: CSAPGGPYDEQFF. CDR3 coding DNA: TGCAGTGCCCCGGGAGGGCCGTACGATGAGCAGTTCTTC.

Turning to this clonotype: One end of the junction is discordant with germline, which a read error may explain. CDR3 nucleotide sequence: TGTGCCCGATGGGGGGCGCGTGGCTACGCCTTC. It encodes CARWGARGYAF. This sequence joins TRBV11-3 and TRBJ1-2, with D maybe TRBD1 (6 bases). The CDR3 has 11 residues. Germline CDR1 SGHNT, CDR2 YENEEA.

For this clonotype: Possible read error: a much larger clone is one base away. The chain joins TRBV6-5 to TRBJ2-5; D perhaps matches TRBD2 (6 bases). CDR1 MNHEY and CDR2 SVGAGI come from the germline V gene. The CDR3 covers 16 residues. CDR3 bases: TGTGTCAGCAGTTACGGCCCCATGCGGGGCCAAGAGACCCAGTACTTC. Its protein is CVSSYGPMRGQETQYF.

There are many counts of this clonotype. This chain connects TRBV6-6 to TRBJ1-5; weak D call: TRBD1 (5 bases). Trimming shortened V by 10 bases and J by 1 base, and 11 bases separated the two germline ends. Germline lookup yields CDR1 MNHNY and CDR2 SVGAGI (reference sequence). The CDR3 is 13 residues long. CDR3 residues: CAMGRSSNQPQHF. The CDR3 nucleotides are TGTGCCATGGGGCGCTCGAGCAATCAGCCCCAGCATTTT.

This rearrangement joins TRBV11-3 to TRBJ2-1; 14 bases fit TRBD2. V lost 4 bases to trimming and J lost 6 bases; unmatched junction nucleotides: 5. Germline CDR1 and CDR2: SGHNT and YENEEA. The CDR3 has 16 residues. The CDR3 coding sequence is TGTGCCAGCAGCTCGGAGGGGACTAGCGGGGGCAATGAGCAGTTCTTC. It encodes CASSSEGTSGGNEQFF.

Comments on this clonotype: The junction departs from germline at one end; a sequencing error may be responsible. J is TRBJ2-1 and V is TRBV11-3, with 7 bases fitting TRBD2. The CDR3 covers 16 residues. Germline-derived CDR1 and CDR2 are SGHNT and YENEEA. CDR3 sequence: CASSYASGAQYNEQSF. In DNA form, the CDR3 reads TGTGCCAGCAGCTACGCCAGCGGGGCGCAATACAATGAGCAGTCCTTC.

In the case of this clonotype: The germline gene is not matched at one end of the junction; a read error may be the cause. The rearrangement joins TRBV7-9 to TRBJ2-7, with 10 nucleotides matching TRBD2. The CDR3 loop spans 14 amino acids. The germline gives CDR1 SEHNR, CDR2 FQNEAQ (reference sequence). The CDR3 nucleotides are TGTGCCAGCAACTTAGCGGGGGGTAACTACGAGCAGTATTTC. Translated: CASNLAGGNYEQYF. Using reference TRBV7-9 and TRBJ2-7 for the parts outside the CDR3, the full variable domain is DTGVSQNPRHKITKRGQNVTFRCDPISEHNRLYWYRQTLGQGPEFLTYFQNEAQLEKSRLLSDRFSAERPKGSFSTLEIQRTEQGDSAMYLCASNLAGGNYEQYFGPGTRLTVT.

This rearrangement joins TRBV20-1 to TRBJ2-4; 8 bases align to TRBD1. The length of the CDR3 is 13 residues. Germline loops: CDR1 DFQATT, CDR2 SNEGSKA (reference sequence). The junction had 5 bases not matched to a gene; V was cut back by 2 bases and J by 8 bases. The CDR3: CSARQGAADIQYF. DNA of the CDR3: TGCAGTGCTAGACAGGGGGCTGCAGACATTCAGTACTTC.

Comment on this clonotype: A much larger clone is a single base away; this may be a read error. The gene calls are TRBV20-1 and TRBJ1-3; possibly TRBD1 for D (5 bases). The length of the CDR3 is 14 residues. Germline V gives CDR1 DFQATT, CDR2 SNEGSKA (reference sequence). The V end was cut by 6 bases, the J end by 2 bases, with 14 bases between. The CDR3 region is CSARGPMTGNTIYF. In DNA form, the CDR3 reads TGCAGTGCCCGGGGACCGATGACTGGAAACACCATATATTTT.

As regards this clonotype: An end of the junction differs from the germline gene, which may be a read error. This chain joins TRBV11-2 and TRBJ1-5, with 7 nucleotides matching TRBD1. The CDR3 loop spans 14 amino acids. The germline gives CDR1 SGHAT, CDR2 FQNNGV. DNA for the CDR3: TGTGCCAACAGCCTGGGACAGAGGGCTCAGTCCCAGCATTTT. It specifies CANSLGQRAQSQHF. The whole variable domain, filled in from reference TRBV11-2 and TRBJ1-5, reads EAGVAQSPRYKIIEKRQSVAFWCNPISGHATLYWYQQILGQGPKLLIQFQNNGVVDDSQLPKDRFSAERLKGVDSTLKIQPAKLEDSAVYLCANSLGQRAQSQHFGDGTRLSIL.

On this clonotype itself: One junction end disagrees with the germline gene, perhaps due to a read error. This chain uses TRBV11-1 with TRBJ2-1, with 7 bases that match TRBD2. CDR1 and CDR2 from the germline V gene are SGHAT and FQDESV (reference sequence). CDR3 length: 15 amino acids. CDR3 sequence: CSSSLGVIGGGEQFF. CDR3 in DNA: TGTTCCAGCAGCTTAGGAGTGATTGGGGGAGGGGAACAGTTCTTC.

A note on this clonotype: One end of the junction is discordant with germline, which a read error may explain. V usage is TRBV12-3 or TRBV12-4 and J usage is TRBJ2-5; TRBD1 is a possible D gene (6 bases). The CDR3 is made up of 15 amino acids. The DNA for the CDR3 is TGTGACAGCATTCAAGGGGGAACAGAACAAGAGACCCAGTACTTC. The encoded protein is CDSIQGGTEQETQYF.

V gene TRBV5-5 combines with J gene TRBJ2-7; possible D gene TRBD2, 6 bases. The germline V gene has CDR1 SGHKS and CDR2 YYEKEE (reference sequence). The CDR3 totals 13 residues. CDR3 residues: CAISWTTSYEQYF. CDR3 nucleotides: TGTGCGATCAGCTGGACTACAAGCTACGAGCAGTACTTC.

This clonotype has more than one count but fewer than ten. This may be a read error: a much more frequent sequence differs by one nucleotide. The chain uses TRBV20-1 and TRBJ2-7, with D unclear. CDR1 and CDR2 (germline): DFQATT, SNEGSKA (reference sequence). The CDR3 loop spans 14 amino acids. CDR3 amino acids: CSCGNSLSSYEQYF. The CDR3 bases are TGCTCGTGCGGCAATTCTCTTAGCTCCTACGAGCAGTACTTC.

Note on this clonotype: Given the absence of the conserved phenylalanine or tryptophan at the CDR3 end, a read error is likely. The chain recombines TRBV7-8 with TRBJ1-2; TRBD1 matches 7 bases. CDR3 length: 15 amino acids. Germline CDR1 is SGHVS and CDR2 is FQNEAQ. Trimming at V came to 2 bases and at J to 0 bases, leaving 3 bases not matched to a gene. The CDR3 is CASSLRQGANYGYTL. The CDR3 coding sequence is TGTGCCAGCAGCTTAAGACAGGGCGCTAACTATGGCTACACCTTA.

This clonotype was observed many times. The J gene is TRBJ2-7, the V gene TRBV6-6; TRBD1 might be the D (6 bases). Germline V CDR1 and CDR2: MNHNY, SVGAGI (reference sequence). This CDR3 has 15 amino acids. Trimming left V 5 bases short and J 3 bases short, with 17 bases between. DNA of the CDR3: TGTGCCAGCAGTAGGGCGGACAGAGCATACTACGAGCAGTACTTC. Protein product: CASSRADRAYYEQYF.

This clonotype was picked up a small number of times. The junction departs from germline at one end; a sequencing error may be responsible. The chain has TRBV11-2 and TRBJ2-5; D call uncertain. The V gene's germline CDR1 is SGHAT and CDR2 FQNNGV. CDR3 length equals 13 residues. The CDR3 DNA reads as TGCGCCAGCAGCTTTGGGCCGCAAGAGACCCAGTACTTC. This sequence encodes CASSFGPQETQYF. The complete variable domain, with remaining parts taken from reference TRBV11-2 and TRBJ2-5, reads EAGVAQSPRYKIIEKRQSVAFWCNPISGHATLYWYQQILGQGPKLLIQFQNNGVVDDSQLPKDRFSAERLKGVDSTLKIQPAKLEDSAVYLCASSFGPQETQYFGPGTRLLVL.

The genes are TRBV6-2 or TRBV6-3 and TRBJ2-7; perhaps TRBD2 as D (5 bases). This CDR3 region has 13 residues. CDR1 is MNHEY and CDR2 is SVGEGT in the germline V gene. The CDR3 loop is CASSATGGLEQYV. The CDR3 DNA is TGTGCCAGCAGCGCAACCGGAGGCCTGGAGCAGTATGTC.

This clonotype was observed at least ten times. CDR3 nucleotide sequence: TGTGCCAGCAGCCGTACTAGCGGGGGGGCCATCATCCAGCAGTTCTTC. Residues: CASSRTSGGAIIQQFF. The chain recombines TRBV12-3 or TRBV12-4 with TRBJ2-1; TRBD2 matches 13 bases. With V trimmed by 6 bases and J by 11 bases, 13 bases remained unmatched. The CDR3 contains 16 residues.